The rows below give T cell receptor beta chains drawn from one sample of a study of blood T cells in healthy people across ages. MiXCR was run by TCRdb on the 5' RACE reads, yielding one entry per CDR3 protein. The table lists 1,500,000 or so distinct CDR3 sequences, less than 45% of them singletons, with under 5% in the top ten. The specimen sequenced was blood. All receptors come from a woman under 30 in good health. CDR3s include the opening cysteine and the closing phenylalanine or tryptophan.

j_call,v_call,cdr3_aa
NA,TRBV7-2,CASSLLRTGGNEQYF
TRBJ2-7,TRBV20-1,CSASLGRGLNYEQYF
TRBJ2-7,TRBV28,CASSPTGSFYEQYF
TRBJ2-3,TRBV7-2,CASSLGLAGDTQYF
TRBJ1-2,TRBV21-1,CAMSETGWCGYTF
TRBJ1-2,TRBV20-1,CSASDTEGRRYTF
TRBJ1-1,TRBV7-2,CASSLSGGRIDTEAFF
NA,TRBV20-1,CSAKLIAGQETQYF
TRBJ1-4,TRBV15,CATSRGRMLGEKLFF
TRBJ2-1,TRBV12-3/TRBV12-4,CASTLAASYNEQFF
NA,TRBV4-3,CASSQGYRANEQYF
TRBJ2-1,TRBV18,CASSPPGRQGAYEQFF
TRBJ2-3,TRBV7-9,CASSSYSAGYTDTQYF
TRBJ2-1,TRBV18,CASSPTRTSGSTYNEQFF
TRBJ1-2,TRBV6-1,CASSEDGRILYGYTF
TRBJ1-1,TRBV27,CASSSGQRTEAFF
TRBJ1-6,TRBV5-1,CASSLVPFIGTLHF
TRBJ2-3,TRBV20-1,CNAKQGRGTDTQYF
TRBJ2-7,TRBV12-3/TRBV12-4,CASSTGLAGTNEQYF
TRBJ2-3,TRBV7-2,CASSSWLAGFTDTQYF
TRBJ2-3,TRBV10-3,CATQGRRGRGSTDTQYF
TRBJ2-5,TRBV25-1,CASSGELAGVVETQYF